This T cell receptor beta chain was identified in a study of shared clonotypes between healthy human individuals. On the study more broadly: Each donor's CD8 memory used one plate, CD8 naive two, each CD4 subset three.

The study's findings and limits: Some naive CD4 clonotypes, 4% to 6%, turned up in common across several donors. It was anticipated that sequencing depth would influence how many clonotypes donors shared.

The table came from immunoSEQ multiplex PCR; TCRdb's copy has only in-frame clones and leaves some out. The sample holds about 2.4 million clones, 90% to 95% seen once. About this clone: Its antigen is still unknown.

This sequence originates from a young man in good health. The sequenced material came from naive CD4+ T cells sorted from blood. Subset given: CD45RA+ positively selected.

For the CDR3, the DNA is TGTGCCAGCAGCTTATCGATCAGCGAGGCAGATACGCAGTATTTT. The encoded protein is CASSLSISEADTQYF. This chain links TRBV5-4 with TRBJ2-3; unclear D gene. Per the germline V gene, CDR1 is SGHNT and CDR2 is YYREEE (reference sequence). This CDR3 spans 15 amino acids. The V end was cut by 2 bases, the J end by 4 bases, with 14 bases between.